The 20 T cell receptor beta chains presented below share a single source sample, sequenced in a study of a mutant IDH1 vaccine in newly diagnosed glioma (dated by TCRdb to 2020 to 2022). Reading the label with the study, this specimen's time point is: week 11, during vaccination. Each vaccine dose, consisting of 300 ug of a 20-mer mutant IDH1 peptide in Montanide, was administered subcutaneously with topical imiquimod. The antigens of these receptors remain unknown. Receptor amplification or capture employed the immunoSEQ multiplex PCR assay. TCRdb limited this immuneACCESS table to in-frame rearrangements with V and J called. A share of clones is missing; checked studies link under half to unresolved V genes, and the rest is unexplained. This sample gives 110,000 or so clones in total; 90% of them show up just once. The top ten constitute 0.6% to 0.75% of the sample. The sample here was PBMCs, taken from a glioma patient whose treatment included an IDH1 peptide vaccine. These receptors were collected from a woman aged 45 to 65 with glioma.

The chain links TRBV9 to TRBJ1-3, with D perhaps matching TRBD1 (5 bases). In germline, CDR1 is SGDLS, CDR2 YYNGEE. The CDR3 is 15 amino acids. V shed 1 base and J shed 0 bases, with 8 bases lying between them. CDR3 DNA sequence: TGTGCCAGCAGCGTAAGGCAGGGCTCTGGAAACACCATATATTTT. Its protein is CASSVRQGSGNTIYF.

The V call is TRBV7-3, the J call TRBJ2-2; D might be TRBD2 (6 bases). CDR3 length equals 12 residues. Germline lookup yields CDR1 SGHTA and CDR2 FQGTGA. V was trimmed by 5 bases and J by 6 bases, leaving 7 bases between them. Here the CDR3 reads CASSPGAGELFF. As DNA, the CDR3 is TGTGCCAGCAGCCCGGGGGCCGGGGAGCTGTTTTTT.

The chain joins TRBV28 to TRBJ2-1, with TRBD2 as a possible D gene (6 bases). The CDR3 runs 14 residues. V lost 10 bases to trimming and J lost 3 bases, with 16 bases between them. Per germline, CDR1 MDHEN and CDR2 SYDVKM. The CDR3 region is CATKPRESYNEQFF. In nucleotides, the CDR3 is TGTGCCACCAAACCCCGGGAGAGCTACAATGAGCAGTTCTTC.

This sequence joins TRBV20-1 and TRBJ2-3; no clear D gene. Per germline, CDR1 DFQATT and CDR2 SNEGSKA (reference sequence). The CDR3 covers 11 residues. Trimming left V 5 bases short and J 5 bases short, with 8 bases between. The CDR3 DNA follows: TGCAGTGCTTGGACGGGAGATACGCAGTATTTT. Encoded protein: CSAWTGDTQYF.

This chain joins TRBV5-6 and TRBJ1-2; a possible D gene is TRBD1 (6 bases). This CDR3 has 15 amino acids. Germline assignment: CDR1 SGHDT and CDR2 YYEEEE. Trimming left V 3 bases short and J 3 bases short, with 15 bases between. CDR3 loop: CASSSLGGGHYGYTF. The CDR3 DNA follows: TGTGCCAGCAGCTCCCTAGGGGGAGGGCACTATGGCTACACCTTC.

The rearrangement uses TRBV14 and TRBJ1-2, with 7 positions matching TRBD1. The CDR3 is made up of 17 amino acids. Looked up from germline, CDR1 is SGHDN and CDR2 is FVKESK. Trimming took 0 bases from V and 4 from J; bases not matched to a gene: 11. CDR3 sequence (DNA): TGTGCCAGCAGCCAAGAGGGGGTCGGGACAGATGGCTATGGCTACACCTTC. As protein: CASSQEGVGTDGYGYTF.

This clone came up once. This chain joins TRBV28 and TRBJ2-7; D unresolved. This CDR3 has 13 residues. The germline V and J ends were trimmed by 5 bases and 2 bases, with 10 bases remaining between them. Per the germline V gene, CDR1 is MDHEN and CDR2 is SYDVKM. For the CDR3, the DNA is TGTGCCAGCAGTCTGGACGGTCCCTACGAGCAGTACTTC. This gives the protein CASSLDGPYEQYF.

The chain carries TRBV6-1 and TRBJ1-5; no definite D call. This CDR3 is built from 14 residues. CDR1 is MNHNS, CDR2 SASEGT, per germline. V lost 5 bases and J lost 1, with 9 bases in between. This CDR3 reads CASSPTQSNQPQHF. The CDR3 nucleotides read TGTGCCAGCAGTCCGACCCAGAGCAATCAGCCCCAGCATTTT.

This sequence joins TRBV18 and TRBJ1-1, with TRBD1 matching over 12 bases. This CDR3 is built from 15 residues. Germline V gives CDR1 KGHSH, CDR2 LQKENI. V lost 6 bases, J lost 3 bases, and 5 bases stayed unmatched. CDR3 nucleotide sequence: TGTGCCAGCTCGGGGACAGGGGGCCGGGACACTGAAGCTTTCTTT. Its protein is CASSGTGGRDTEAFF.

This chain connects TRBV4-2 to TRBJ2-3; 7 bases match TRBD2. Germline V CDR1 and CDR2: LGHNA, YNFKEQ. Trimming at V came to 5 bases and at J to 6 bases, leaving 11 bases not matched to a gene. The CDR3 spans 15 residues. The CDR3 loop reads CASSLMGGVVDTQYF. CDR3 nucleotides: TGTGCCAGCAGCTTAATGGGGGGGGTGGTTGATACGCAGTATTTT.

The V and J genes are TRBV5-6 and TRBJ2-7; D uncertain. This CDR3 is built from 15 residues. The germline gives CDR1 SGHDT, CDR2 YYEEEE. V lost 1 base and J 3 bases, leaving 14 bases between the germline ends. CDR3: CASSLITRTLYEQYF. The CDR3, as DNA: TGTGCCAGCAGCTTGATTACCAGAACCCTCTACGAGCAGTACTTC.

This chain connects TRBV20-1 to TRBJ2-3; no definite D call. In germline, CDR1 is DFQATT, CDR2 SNEGSKA (reference sequence). The V end was cut by 5 bases, the J end by 5 bases, with 8 bases between. This CDR3 is 11 amino acids long. CDR3 nucleotide sequence: TGCAGTGCTGACCCTCGAGATACGCAGTATTTT. This encodes CSADPRDTQYF.

This chain connects TRBV6-1 to TRBJ1-4; TRBD1 agrees at 9 bases. CDR3 length equals 13 residues. The V gene's germline CDR1 is MNHNS and CDR2 SASEGT. The V and J ends lost 10 bases and 8 bases, in that order; junction bases with no gene match: 8. CDR3 nucleotide sequence: TGTGCCACCCGGGACAGGGTTTTCGAAAAACTGTTTTTT. Translated: CATRDRVFEKLFF.

The V and J genes are TRBV4-1 and TRBJ2-7, with no clear D. This CDR3 region has 15 residues. Trimming cost V 0 bases and J 0 bases, with 9 bases left between them. Per germline, CDR1 MGHRA and CDR2 YSYEKL. CDR3 residues: CASSQEMTNSYEQYF. The CDR3 DNA is TGCGCCAGCAGCCAAGAGATGACGAACTCCTACGAGCAGTACTTC.

This clone was counted only a few times. V usage is TRBV5-8 and J usage is TRBJ2-1; either TRBD1 or TRBD2 may fit D (5 bases each). The ends were cut back, 2 bases at V and 8 bases at J, with 14 bases in the middle. This CDR3 has 14 residues. The germline V gene has CDR1 SGHTS and CDR2 YDEGEE. The CDR3 sequence: CASSFRGPWDEQFF. The CDR3 bases are TGTGCCAGCAGCTTTAGGGGACCTTGGGATGAGCAGTTCTTC.

The chain recombines TRBV5-1 with TRBJ2-5; 8 nucleotides line up with TRBD2. Trimming took 4 bases from V and 5 from J; bases not matched to a gene: 10. In germline, CDR1 is SGHRS, CDR2 YFSETQ. The CDR3 length is 15 residues. The CDR3 sequence is CASSSTSGEGETQYF. CDR3 nucleotide sequence: TGCGCCAGCAGCAGTACTAGCGGAGAGGGGGAGACCCAGTACTTC.

J is TRBJ1-6 and V is TRBV5-6; D gene ambiguous. Germline V gene data show CDR1 as SGHDT and CDR2 as YYEEEE. V was shortened by 4 bases and J by 8 bases, with 7 bases between the two germline ends. The CDR3 has 12 residues. DNA of the CDR3: TGTGCCAGCAGCCTGGAGCATTCACCCCTCCACTTT. As protein: CASSLEHSPLHF.

V gene TRBV6-1 combines with J gene TRBJ2-2; weak D call: TRBD1 (6 bases). Germline-derived CDR1 and CDR2 are MNHNS and SASEGT. This CDR3 spans 13 amino acids. Deletions cut 7 bases from V and 5 bases from J, with 11 bases between. DNA for the CDR3: TGTGCCAGCACCTTAACAGGGACCGGGGAGCTGTTTTTT. Its protein product is CASTLTGTGELFF.

The chain links TRBV10-2 to TRBJ2-1; 10 bases are shared with TRBD2. CDR3 length equals 17 residues. With 0 bases clipped from V and 9 bases from J, the junction kept 11 bases outside the gene matches. Germline-derived CDR1 and CDR2 are WSHSY and SAAADI. The CDR3 bases are TGCGCCAGCAGTGAGTCGCCTAGCGGGAGAGGATGGGGTGAGCAGTTCTTC. Translation gives CASSESPSGRGWGEQFF.

The chain recombines TRBV19 with TRBJ1-2, with TRBD1 as a possible D gene (5 bases). From germline, CDR1 is LNHDA and CDR2 SQIVND (reference sequence). The CDR3 is made up of 14 amino acids. Trimming shortened V by 5 bases and J by 4 bases, and 14 bases separated the two germline ends. The CDR3 is CASSRAGRGYGYTF. The CDR3 DNA sequence: TGTGCCAGTAGTCGGGCAGGGCGGGGCTATGGCTACACCTTC.